These T cell receptor beta chains were read from a single sample in a study of cytomegalovirus exposure and HLA in healthy donors. Some clones are missing from TCRdb's copy, which holds only in-frame ones; the method was immunoSEQ multiplex PCR. The sample includes 150,000 to 200,000 clones, about 80% seen only once; the top ten take under 0.85%. Sequenced input: PBMCs. Receptors originate from a boy aged 5 to 17 in good health and CMV-seronegative. CDR3s include the opening cysteine and the closing phenylalanine or tryptophan. Fields, in order: V gene, J gene, CDR3 protein.

TRBV7-8	TRBJ2-2	CASSPQGTGELFF
TRBV30	TRBJ1-1	CAWSVPRGNTEAFF
TRBV6-1	TRBJ1-2	CASSPGQGVSYGYTF
TRBV28	TRBJ1-1	CASSFAGSSRTEAFF
TRBV30	TRBJ2-2	CAWDSPGQGNTGELFF
TRBV2	TRBJ2-5	CASFLAQETQYF
TRBV19	TRBJ1-2	CASSIADRETNGYTF
TRBV2	TRBJ2-7	CATPRGNYEQYF
TRBV11-2	TRBJ2-5	CASSFARETQYF
TRBV4-1	TRBJ1-4	CASSQLGSEKLFF
TRBV18	TRBJ1-2	CASSTMAGTGNNYGYTF
TRBV2	TRBJ2-7	CASRDRVQTYEQYF
TRBV6-5	TRBJ1-2	CASSPTGPYGYTF
TRBV11-3	TRBJ2-1	CASSSPSGNLYNEQFF
TRBV11-3	TRBJ2-7	CASSFSGSLSYEQYF
TRBV10-2	TRBJ2-3	CASRPGLAGGADTQYF
TRBV11-1	TRBJ1-6	CASSLDGYNSPLHF
TRBV5-4	TRBJ1-2	CAARSSGTGARRTF
TRBV9	TRBJ2-5	CASSVEAGGGGTQYF
TRBV10-3	TRBJ2-7	CAISQGVEQYF
TRBV4-3	TRBJ2-7	CASSQWLAGGEQYF
TRBV20-1	TRBJ1-1	CSAALGQEAFF
TRBV7-8	TRBJ2-2	CASSYTSGRAWSGELFF
TRBV5-6	TRBJ2-2	CASSPTGLAGESGELFF
TRBV5-8	TRBJ1-1	CASSLVRSNSMNTEAFF
TRBV4-3	TRBJ2-1	CASSRDTSSYNEQFF
TRBV6-6	TRBJ1-3	CASSYPDRSGNTIYF
TRBV19	TRBJ1-5	CASTMSSGAAQPQHF